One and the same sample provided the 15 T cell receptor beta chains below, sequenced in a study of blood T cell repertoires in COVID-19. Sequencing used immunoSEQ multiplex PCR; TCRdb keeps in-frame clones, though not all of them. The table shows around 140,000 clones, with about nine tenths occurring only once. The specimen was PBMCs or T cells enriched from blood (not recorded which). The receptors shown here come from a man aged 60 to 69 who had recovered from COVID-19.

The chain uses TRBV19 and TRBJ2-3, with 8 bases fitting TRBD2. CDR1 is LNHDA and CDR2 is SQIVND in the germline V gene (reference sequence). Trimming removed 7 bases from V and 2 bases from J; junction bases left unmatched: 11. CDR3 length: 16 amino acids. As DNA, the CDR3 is TGTGCCAGTACCTACGGTAGCGGGGTTAACACAGATACGCAGTATTTT. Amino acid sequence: CASTYGSGVNTDTQYF. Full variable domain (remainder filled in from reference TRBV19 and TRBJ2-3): DGGITQSPKYLFRKEGQNVTLSCEQNLNHDAMYWYRQDPGQGLRLIYYSQIVNDFQKGDIAEGYSVSREKKESFPLTVTSAQKNPTAFYLCASTYGSGVNTDTQYFGPGTRLTVL.

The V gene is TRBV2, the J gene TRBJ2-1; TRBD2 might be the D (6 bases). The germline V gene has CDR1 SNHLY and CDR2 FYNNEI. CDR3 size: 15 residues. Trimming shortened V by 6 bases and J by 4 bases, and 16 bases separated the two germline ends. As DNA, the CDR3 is TGTGCCAGCAGGGAGGGGAGACACTCATACAATGAGCAGTTCTTC. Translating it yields CASREGRHSYNEQFF.

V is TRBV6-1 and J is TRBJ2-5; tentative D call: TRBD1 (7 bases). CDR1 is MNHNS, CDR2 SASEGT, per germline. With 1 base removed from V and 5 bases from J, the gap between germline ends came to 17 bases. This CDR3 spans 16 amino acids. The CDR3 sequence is CASSEEGSTGRETQYF. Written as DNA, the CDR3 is TGTGCCAGCAGTGAAGAAGGATCGACAGGGAGGGAGACCCAGTACTTC.

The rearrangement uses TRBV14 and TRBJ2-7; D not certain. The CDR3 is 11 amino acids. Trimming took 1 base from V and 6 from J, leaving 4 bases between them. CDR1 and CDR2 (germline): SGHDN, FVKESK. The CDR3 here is CASSQVLEQYF. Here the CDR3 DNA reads TGTGCCAGCAGCCAAGTACTCGAGCAGTACTTC.

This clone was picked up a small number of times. CDR3 protein: CAWSTLAGWAETQYF. The CDR3 nucleotides are TGTGCCTGGAGTACCCTAGCGGGGTGGGCGGAGACCCAGTACTTC. The V and J genes are TRBV30 and TRBJ2-5; TRBD2 agrees at 9 bases. Germline CDR1 is GTSNPN and CDR2 is SVGIG (reference sequence). J was trimmed by 5 bases and V by 2 bases; bases with no gene match: 9. This CDR3 contains 15 residues.

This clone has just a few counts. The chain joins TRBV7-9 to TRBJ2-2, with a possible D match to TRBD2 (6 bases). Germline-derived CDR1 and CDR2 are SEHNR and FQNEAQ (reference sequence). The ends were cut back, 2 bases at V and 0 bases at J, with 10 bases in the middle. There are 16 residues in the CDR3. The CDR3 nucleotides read TGTGCCAGCAGCTTAAGCCGGGACTCGAACACCGGGGAGCTGTTTTTT. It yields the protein CASSLSRDSNTGELFF.

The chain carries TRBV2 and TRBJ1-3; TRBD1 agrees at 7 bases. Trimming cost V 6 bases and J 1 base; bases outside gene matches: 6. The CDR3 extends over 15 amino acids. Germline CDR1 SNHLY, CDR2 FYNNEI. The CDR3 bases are TGTGCCAGCAGACCGGACAGGTCATCTGGAAACACCATATATTTT. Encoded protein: CASRPDRSSGNTIYF.

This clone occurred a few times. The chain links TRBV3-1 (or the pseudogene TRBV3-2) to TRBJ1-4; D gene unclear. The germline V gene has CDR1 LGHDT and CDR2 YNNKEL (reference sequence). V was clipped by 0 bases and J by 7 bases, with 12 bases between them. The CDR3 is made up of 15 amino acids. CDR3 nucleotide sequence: TGTGCCAGCAGCCAAGATCGAATCCCAGGTGAAAAACTGTTTTTT. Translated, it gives CASSQDRIPGEKLFF.

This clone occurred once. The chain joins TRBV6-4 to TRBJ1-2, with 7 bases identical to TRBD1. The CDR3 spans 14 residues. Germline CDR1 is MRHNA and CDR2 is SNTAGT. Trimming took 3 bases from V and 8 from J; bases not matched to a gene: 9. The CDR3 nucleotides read TGTGCCAGCAGTGAAGCTTCAGGGGGAGGAGGCTACACCTTC. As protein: CASSEASGGGGYTF.

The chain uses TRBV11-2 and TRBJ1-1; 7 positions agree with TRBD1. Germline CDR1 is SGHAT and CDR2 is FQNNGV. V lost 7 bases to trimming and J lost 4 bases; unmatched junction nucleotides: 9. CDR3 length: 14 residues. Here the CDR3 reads CASTYYRGGTEAFF. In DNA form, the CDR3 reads TGTGCCAGCACCTACTACAGGGGAGGCACTGAAGCTTTCTTT.

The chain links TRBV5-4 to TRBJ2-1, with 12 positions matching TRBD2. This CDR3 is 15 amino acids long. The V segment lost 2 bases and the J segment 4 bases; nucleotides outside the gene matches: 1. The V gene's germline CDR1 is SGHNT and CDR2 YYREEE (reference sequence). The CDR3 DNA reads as TGTGCCAGCAGCTTCGGGACTAGCGGGTACAATGAGCAGTTCTTC. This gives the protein CASSFGTSGYNEQFF.

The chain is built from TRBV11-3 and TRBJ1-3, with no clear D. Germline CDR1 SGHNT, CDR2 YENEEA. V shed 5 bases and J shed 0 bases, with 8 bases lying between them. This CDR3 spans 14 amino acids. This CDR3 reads CASSDGYSGNTIYF. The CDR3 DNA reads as TGTGCCAGCAGCGACGGGTACTCTGGAAACACCATATATTTT.

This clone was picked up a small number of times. The CDR3 reads CASSSRGAVYGYTF. CDR3 bases: TGCGCCAGCAGCTCCCGGGGGGCGGTCTATGGCTACACCTTC. V usage is TRBV5-1 and J usage is TRBJ1-2; TRBD1 is a possible D gene (6 bases). V lost 3 bases, J lost 4 bases, and 13 bases lay in between. The CDR3 is 14 amino acids. The germline CDR1 and CDR2 sequences are SGHRS and YFSETQ.

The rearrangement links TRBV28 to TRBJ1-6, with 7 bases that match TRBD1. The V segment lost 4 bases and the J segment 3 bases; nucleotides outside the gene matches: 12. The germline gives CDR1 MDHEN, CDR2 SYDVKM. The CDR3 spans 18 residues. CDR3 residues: CASSSPYTGEFYNSPLHF. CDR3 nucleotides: TGTGCCAGCAGTTCACCCTACACAGGGGAATTCTATAATTCACCCCTCCACTTT. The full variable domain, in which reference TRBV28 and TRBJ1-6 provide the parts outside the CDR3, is DVKVTQSSRYLVKRTGEKVFLECVQDMDHENMFWYRQDPGLGLRLIYFSYDVKMKEKGDIPEGYSVSREKKERFSLILESASTNQTSMYLCASSSPYTGEFYNSPLHFGNGTRLTVT.

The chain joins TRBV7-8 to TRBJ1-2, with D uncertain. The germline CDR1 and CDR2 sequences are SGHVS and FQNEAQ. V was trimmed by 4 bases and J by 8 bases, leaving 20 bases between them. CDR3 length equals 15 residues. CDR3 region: CASSSRGGMTYGYTF. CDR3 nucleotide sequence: TGTGCCAGCAGCTCCCGGGGAGGGATGACCTACGGCTACACCTTC.